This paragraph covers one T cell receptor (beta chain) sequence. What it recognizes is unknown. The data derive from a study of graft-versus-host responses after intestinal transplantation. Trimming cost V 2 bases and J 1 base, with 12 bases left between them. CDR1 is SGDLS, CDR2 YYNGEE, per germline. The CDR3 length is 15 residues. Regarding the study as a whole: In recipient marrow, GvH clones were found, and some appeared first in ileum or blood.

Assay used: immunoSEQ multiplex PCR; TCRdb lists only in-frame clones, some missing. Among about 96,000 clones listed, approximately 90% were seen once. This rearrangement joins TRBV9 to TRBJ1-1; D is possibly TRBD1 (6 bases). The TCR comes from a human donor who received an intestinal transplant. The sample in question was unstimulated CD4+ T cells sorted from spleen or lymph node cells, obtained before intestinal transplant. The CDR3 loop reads CASSVVGTKNTEAFF. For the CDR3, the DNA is TGTGCCAGCAGCGTTGTGGGGACAAAGAACACTGAAGCTTTCTTT.